This T cell receptor (beta chain) was captured by sequencing in a study of shared clonotypes between healthy human individuals. Study-level results: The study found about 5% of naive CD4 clonotypes shared across several donors.

On this clone: Its matching antigen is unknown.

The V and J ends lost 3 bases and 0 bases respectively, with 10 bases between them. Per germline, CDR1 ENHRY and CDR2 SYGVKD. This CDR3 has 15 residues. The method was immunoSEQ multiplex PCR; TCRdb's version includes in-frame clones alone and lacks a portion of them. The sample holds millions of clones, over 85% seen once. The sample comprised naive CD4+ T cells from PBMCs. Subset described: CD45RA+ positively selected. The sequence came from a man younger than 35 in good health. Some clones in this sample may be carry-over from other donors' samples. The genes are TRBV10-3 and TRBJ2-3, with D unresolved. CDR3 sequence (DNA): TGTGCCATCAGTGACCACATACGAAGCACAGATACGCAGTATTTT. It codes for CAISDHIRSTDTQYF.